This record looks at one T cell receptor (beta chain) sequence and its context. It has no known antigen specificity. It has no much larger one-base neighbor in the sample; base qualities were not kept. The library relied on the immunoSEQ multiplex PCR assay. The table was pulled from immuneACCESS by TCRdb, which kept in-frame rearrangements only. Such tables lose some clones; where checked, under half of the loss comes from unresolved V genes, and the rest has no known cause. This sample has 60,000 to 90,000 clones in its table, and approximately 91% of those were observed once. The ten most abundant clones make up roughly 2.9% of the sample. These data belong to a study of T cells after somatic rescue of genetic block (dated by TCRdb to 2018 to 2020). Background for the entire study: What the study looked at was long-term robustness, specifically in a T-cell system that came about through somatic rescue of a genetic block in T-cell development.

The CDR3 runs 12 residues from the cysteine to the phenylalanine. The kept DNA is CDR3 alone, 36 bases in frame from the first base. Per the germline V gene (reference sequence), MNHEY is the CDR1 and SMNVEV is the CDR2. V is reduced by 6 bases and J by 7 bases, leaving a spacing of 9 bases between them. The sequenced material came from peripheral blood mononuclear cells (PBMCs). This TCR was recovered from a man aged 25-45 years. The V and J genes are TRBV27 and TRBJ2-2, with the D gene not confidently named. The CDR3 reads as follows: CASSLNHGELFF. The nucleotides are TGTGCCAGCAGCTTAAACCACGGGGAGCTGTTTTTT.